These 10 T cell receptor beta chains originate from one sample sequenced in a study of blood T cell repertoires in COVID-19. The repertoire was sequenced with immunoSEQ multiplex PCR; TCRdb's copy has only in-frame clones and lacks some. The sample consists of about 78,000 clones, about 93% of them appearing once. The sequenced sample consisted of peripheral blood. These receptors originate from a woman older than 75 with acute or convalescent COVID-19.

The chain couples TRBV11-2 to TRBJ2-2; possible D gene TRBD2, 6 bases. V lost 1 base to trimming and J lost 2 bases, with 11 bases between them. The germline CDR1 and CDR2 sequences are SGHAT and FQNNGV. The CDR3 is 16 amino acids. DNA for the CDR3: TGTGCCAGCAGCTTAGGCGGGACTCGCAACACCGGGGAGCTGTTTTTT. This gives the protein CASSLGGTRNTGELFF.

The V and J genes are TRBV9 and TRBJ2-7; 11 bases map to TRBD2. This CDR3 has 14 amino acids. The V gene end was trimmed by 5 bases and the J gene end by 0 bases; junction bases not matched to a gene: 1. Per germline, CDR1 SGDLS and CDR2 YYNGEE. As DNA, the CDR3 is TGTGCCAGCAGTACTAGCGGGAGCTCCTACGAGCAGTACTTC. This sequence encodes CASSTSGSSYEQYF.

V usage is TRBV5-1 and J usage is TRBJ2-7; D may be TRBD1 (6 bases). This CDR3 has 13 residues. Looked up from germline, CDR1 is SGHRS and CDR2 is YFSETQ. Trimming left V 5 bases short and J 7 bases short, with 16 bases between. CDR3 nucleotides: TGCGCCAGCAGTTCTGGACAGTTTGGGGAGCAGTACTTC. Protein: CASSSGQFGEQYF.

This rearrangement joins TRBV28 to TRBJ1-2; D unclear. Germline CDR1 MDHEN, CDR2 SYDVKM. The CDR3 length is 13 residues. V shed 5 bases and J shed 2 bases, with 9 bases lying between them. The CDR3 DNA is TGTGCCAGCAGTGCCACAGCAAACTATGGCTACACCTTC. Its protein is CASSATANYGYTF.

J is TRBJ1-2 and V is TRBV5-6, with D tentatively TRBD1 (5 bases). CDR1 is SGHDT and CDR2 is YYEEEE in the germline V gene. Trimming stripped 2 bases from V and 3 bases from J, with 14 bases between. The CDR3 length is 15 residues. CDR3 DNA sequence: TGTGCCAGCAGCTTATCAGGGTTAGATTACTATGGCTACACCTTC. Its translation: CASSLSGLDYYGYTF.

The chain carries TRBV11-2 and TRBJ2-1; 12 positions match TRBD2. V shed 7 bases and J 8 bases; nucleotides not matched to a gene: 15. This CDR3 has 17 residues. Germline loops: CDR1 SGHAT, CDR2 FQNNGV. CDR3 nucleotides: TGTGCCAGCACCCGGAGACTAGCGGGAGTGGGTATAGATGAGCAGTTCTTC. It translates to CASTRRLAGVGIDEQFF. Full variable domain (remainder filled in from reference TRBV11-2 and TRBJ2-1): EAGVAQSPRYKIIEKRQSVAFWCNPISGHATLYWYQQILGQGPKLLIQFQNNGVVDDSQLPKDRFSAERLKGVDSTLKIQPAKLEDSAVYLCASTRRLAGVGIDEQFFGPGTRLTVL.

This sequence joins TRBV3-1 (or the pseudogene TRBV3-2) and TRBJ1-3, with 8 bases matching TRBD1. This CDR3 has 15 amino acids. Germline V gene data show CDR1 as LGHDT and CDR2 as YNNKEL (reference sequence). V gave up 2 bases and J gave up 4 bases; unmatched junction bases: 4. For the CDR3, the DNA is TGTGCCAGCAGCCAAACGACAGGGGAAGGAAACACCATATATTTT. Its translation: CASSQTTGEGNTIYF.

The rearrangement links TRBV6-1 to TRBJ1-2; 7 bases are shared with TRBD1. Trimming took 3 bases from V and 0 from J; bases not matched to a gene: 10. Germline-derived CDR1 and CDR2 are MNHNS and SASEGT. This CDR3 comprises 17 residues. The CDR3 region is CASSDPTQGIANYGYTF. The CDR3 bases are TGTGCCAGCAGTGACCCTACACAGGGGATAGCTAACTATGGCTACACCTTC.

The rearrangement joins TRBV5-4 to TRBJ1-2, with 8 bases fitting TRBD1. After removal of 4 bases from V and 8 bases from J, the junction contained 7 bases not matched to a gene. The CDR3 totals 13 residues. Germline V gene lookup returns CDR1 SGHNT and CDR2 YYREEE (reference sequence). DNA for the CDR3: TGTGCCAGCAGCCAAGACAGGGGAGGGGGCTACACCTTC. This translates into CASSQDRGGGYTF.

This sequence joins TRBV29-1 and TRBJ1-1; 10 nucleotides align to TRBD1. The CDR3 totals 13 residues. CDR1 and CDR2 (germline): SQVTM, ANQGSEA. The J segment lost 3 bases and the V segment lost 6 bases, leaving 4 bases of the junction unmatched. CDR3 loop: CSVGGTGDTEAFF. Written as DNA, the CDR3 is TGCAGCGTAGGCGGGACAGGGGACACTGAAGCTTTCTTT.